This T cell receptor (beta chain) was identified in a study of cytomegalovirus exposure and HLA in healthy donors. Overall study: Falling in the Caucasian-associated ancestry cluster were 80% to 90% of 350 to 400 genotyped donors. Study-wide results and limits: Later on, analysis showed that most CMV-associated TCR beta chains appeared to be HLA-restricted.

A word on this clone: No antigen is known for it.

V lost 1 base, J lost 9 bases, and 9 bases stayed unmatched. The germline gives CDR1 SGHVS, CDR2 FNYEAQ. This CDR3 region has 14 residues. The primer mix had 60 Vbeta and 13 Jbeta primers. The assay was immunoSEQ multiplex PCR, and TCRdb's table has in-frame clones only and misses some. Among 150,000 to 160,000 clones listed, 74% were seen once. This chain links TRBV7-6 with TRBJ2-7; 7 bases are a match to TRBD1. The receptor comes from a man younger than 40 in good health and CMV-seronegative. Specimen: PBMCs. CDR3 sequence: CASSLGGWGQSQYF. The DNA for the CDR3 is TGTGCCAGCAGCTTAGGTGGTTGGGGACAGTCGCAGTACTTC.